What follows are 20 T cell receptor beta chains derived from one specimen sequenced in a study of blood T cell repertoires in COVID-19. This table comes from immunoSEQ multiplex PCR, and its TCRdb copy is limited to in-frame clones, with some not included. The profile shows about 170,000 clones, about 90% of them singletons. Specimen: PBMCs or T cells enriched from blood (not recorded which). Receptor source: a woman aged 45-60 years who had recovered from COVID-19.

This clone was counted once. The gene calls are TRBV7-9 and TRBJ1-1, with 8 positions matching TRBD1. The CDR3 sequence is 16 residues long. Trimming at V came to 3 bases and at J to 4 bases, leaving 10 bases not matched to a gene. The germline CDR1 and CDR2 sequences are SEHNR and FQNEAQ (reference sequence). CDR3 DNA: TGTGCCAGCAGCTTCCCCCCAGGGGGCTTGGTCACTGAAGCTTTCTTT. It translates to CASSFPPGGLVTEAFF.

CDR3 sequence (DNA): TGTGCCAGCAGCTTAGCGGGAGTCTACAATGAGCAGTTCTTC. Its translation is CASSLAGVYNEQFF. The gene calls are TRBV11-3 and TRBJ2-1; perhaps TRBD2 as D (6 bases). Trimming removed 1 base from V and 3 bases from J, with 7 bases in between. Germline V gene data show CDR1 as SGHNT and CDR2 as YENEEA. The CDR3 loop spans 14 amino acids.

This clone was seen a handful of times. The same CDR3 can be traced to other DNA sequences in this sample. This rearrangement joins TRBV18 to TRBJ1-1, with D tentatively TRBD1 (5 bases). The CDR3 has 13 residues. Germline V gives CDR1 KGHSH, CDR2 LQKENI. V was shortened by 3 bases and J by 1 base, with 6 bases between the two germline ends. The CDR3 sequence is CASSPQGNTEAFF. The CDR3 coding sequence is TGTGCCAGCTCACCCCAGGGGAACACTGAAGCTTTCTTT.

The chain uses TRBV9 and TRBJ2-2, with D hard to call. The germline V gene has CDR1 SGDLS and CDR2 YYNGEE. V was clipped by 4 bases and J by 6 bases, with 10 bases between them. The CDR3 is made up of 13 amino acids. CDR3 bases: TGTGCCAGCAGCCTACAGCAGGCCGGGGAGCTGTTTTTT. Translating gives CASSLQQAGELFF.

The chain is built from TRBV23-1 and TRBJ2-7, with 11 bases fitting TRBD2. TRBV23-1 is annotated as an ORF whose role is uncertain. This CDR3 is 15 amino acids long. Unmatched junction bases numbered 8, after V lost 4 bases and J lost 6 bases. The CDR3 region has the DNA TGCGCCAGCAGTCTCAATGCGCTAGCGGGAGGCGAGCAGTACTTC. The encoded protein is CASSLNALAGGEQYF.

CDR3 sequence (DNA): TGTGCCAGTATTTCGGGGCGGGGATCTGCAACTAATGAAAAACTGTTTTTT. It is translated as CASISGRGSATNEKLFF. The rearrangement uses TRBV19 and TRBJ1-4, with a tentative D call TRBD1 (5 bases). V lost 7 bases, J lost 0 bases, and 18 bases lay in between. The CDR3 has 17 residues. Germline V gene data show CDR1 as LNHDA and CDR2 as SQIVND (reference sequence).

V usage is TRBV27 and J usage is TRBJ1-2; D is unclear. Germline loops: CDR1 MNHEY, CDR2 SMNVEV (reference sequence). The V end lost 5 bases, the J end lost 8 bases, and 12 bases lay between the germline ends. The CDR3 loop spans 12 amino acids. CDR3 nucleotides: TGTGCCAGCAGTGTTCCCGGAGGAGGCTACACCTTC. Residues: CASSVPGGGYTF.

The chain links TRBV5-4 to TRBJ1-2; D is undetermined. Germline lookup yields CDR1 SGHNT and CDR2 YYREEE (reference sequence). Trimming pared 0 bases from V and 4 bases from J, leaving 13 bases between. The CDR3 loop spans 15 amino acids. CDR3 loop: CASSLEEGSSYGYTF. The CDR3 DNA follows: TGTGCCAGCAGCTTGGAAGAGGGATCCAGCTATGGCTACACCTTC.

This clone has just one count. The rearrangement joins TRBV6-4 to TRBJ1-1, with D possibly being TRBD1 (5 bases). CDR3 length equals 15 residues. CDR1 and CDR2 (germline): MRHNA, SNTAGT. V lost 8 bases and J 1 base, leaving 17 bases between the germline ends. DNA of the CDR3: TGTGCCAGCTCTGTCGGCGACAGCTCGAACACTGAAGCTTTCTTT. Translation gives CASSVGDSSNTEAFF.

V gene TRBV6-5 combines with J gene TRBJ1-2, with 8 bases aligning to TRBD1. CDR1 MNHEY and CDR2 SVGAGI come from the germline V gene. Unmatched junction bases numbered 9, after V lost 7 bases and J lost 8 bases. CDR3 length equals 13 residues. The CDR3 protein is CASTLDRVGGYTF. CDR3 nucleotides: TGTGCCAGCACCCTGGACAGGGTTGGAGGCTACACCTTC.

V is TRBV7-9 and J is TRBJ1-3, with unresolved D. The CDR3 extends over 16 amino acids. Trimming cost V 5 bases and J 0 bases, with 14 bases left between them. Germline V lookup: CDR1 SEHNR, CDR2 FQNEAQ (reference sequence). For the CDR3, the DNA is TGTGCCAGCAGCCCCTCTAGGCAAAGCTCTGGAAACACCATATATTTT. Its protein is CASSPSRQSSGNTIYF.

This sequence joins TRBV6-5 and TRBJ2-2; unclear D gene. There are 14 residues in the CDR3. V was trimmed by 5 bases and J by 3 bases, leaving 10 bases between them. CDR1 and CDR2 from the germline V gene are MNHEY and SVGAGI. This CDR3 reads CASSPRGYTGELFF. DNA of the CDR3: TGTGCCAGCAGTCCGCGAGGCTACACCGGGGAGCTGTTTTTT.

CDR3 nucleotides: TGCGCCAGCAGCCTAGAAGACCCTAATCAGCCCCAGCATTTT. Translation gives CASSLEDPNQPQHF. V gene TRBV5-1 combines with J gene TRBJ1-5; D is ambiguous. The V gene lost 4 bases and the J gene lost 4 bases, with 12 bases spanning the gap. CDR3 length: 14 amino acids. Per germline, CDR1 SGHRS and CDR2 YFSETQ.

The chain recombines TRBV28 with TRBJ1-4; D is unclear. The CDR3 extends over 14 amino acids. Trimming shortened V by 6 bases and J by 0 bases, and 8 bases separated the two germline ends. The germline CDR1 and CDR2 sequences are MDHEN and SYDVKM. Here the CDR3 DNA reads TGTGCCAGCAGGGCGACTGCAACTAATGAAAAACTGTTTTTT. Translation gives CASRATATNEKLFF.

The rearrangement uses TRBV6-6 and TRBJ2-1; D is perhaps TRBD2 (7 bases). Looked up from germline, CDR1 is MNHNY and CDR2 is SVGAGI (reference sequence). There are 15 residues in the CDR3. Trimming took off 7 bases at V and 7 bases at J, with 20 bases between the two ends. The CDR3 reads CASTRVGGGINEQFF. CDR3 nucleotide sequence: TGTGCCAGCACCAGGGTAGGGGGAGGGATAAATGAGCAGTTCTTC.

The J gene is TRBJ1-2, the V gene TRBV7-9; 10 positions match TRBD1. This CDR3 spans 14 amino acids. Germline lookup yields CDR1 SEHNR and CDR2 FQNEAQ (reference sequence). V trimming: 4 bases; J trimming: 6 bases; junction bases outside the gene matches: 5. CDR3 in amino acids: CASSSMDRGNGYTF. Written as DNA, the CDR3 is TGTGCCAGCAGCTCGATGGACAGGGGGAATGGCTACACCTTC.

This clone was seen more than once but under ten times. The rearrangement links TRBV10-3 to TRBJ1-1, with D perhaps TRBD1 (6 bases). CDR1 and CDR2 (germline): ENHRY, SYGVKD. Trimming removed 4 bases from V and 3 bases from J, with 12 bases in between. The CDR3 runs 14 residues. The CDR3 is CAISGRGGDTEAFF. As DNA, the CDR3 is TGTGCCATCAGTGGACGAGGGGGAGACACTGAAGCTTTCTTT.

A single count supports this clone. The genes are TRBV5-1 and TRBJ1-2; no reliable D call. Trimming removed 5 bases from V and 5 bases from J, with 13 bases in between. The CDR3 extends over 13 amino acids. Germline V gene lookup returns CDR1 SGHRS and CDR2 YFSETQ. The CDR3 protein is CASSHRLEYGYTF. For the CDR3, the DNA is TGCGCCAGCAGTCATCGGTTGGAGTATGGCTACACCTTC.

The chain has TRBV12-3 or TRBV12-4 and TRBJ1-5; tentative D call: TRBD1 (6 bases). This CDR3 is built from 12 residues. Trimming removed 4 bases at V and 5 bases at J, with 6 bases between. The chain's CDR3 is CASSYRDQPQHF. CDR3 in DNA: TGTGCCAGCAGTTACAGGGATCAGCCCCAGCATTTT.

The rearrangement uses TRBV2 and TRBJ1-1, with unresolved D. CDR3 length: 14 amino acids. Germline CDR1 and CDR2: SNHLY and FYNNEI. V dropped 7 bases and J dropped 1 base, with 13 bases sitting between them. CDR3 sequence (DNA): TGTGCCAGCAACCAACTTCCGGGGAACACTGAAGCTTTCTTT. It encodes CASNQLPGNTEAFF.